One sample yielded the 32 T cell receptor beta chains listed below, sequenced in a study of read filtering for tumor transcriptome and immune sequencing. The library was built from around 0.4 ug RNA with molecular barcoded adaptors for alpha/delta and beta/gamma chains. TCRdb independently ran MiXCR on the reads; one entry per CDR3 protein. Of tens of thousands of distinct CDR3 sequences in the sample, 20% to 25% were seen once. The sequencing sample was made of a population of CD138-negative cells sorted from bone marrow. The receptors come from a donor aged 40 or over with multiple myeloma.

There are a few counts of this clonotype. The rearrangement joins TRBV20-1 to TRBJ1-5; the D is unclear. CDR1 is DFQATT, CDR2 SNEGSKA, per germline (reference sequence). V lost 6 bases to trimming and J lost 0 bases, with 3 bases between them. The CDR3 is 11 residues long. In DNA, the CDR3 is TGCAGTGCGAATAGCAATCAGCCCCAGCATTTT. This gives the protein CSANSNQPQHF.

There are many counts of this clonotype. The rearrangement uses TRBV5-1 and TRBJ2-6; the D gene is possibly TRBD1 (5 bases). Trimming cost V 4 bases and J 4 bases, with 12 bases left between them. Germline lookup yields CDR1 SGHRS and CDR2 YFSETQ. The CDR3 runs 15 residues. The CDR3 DNA is TGCGCCAGCAGCGTAGGGGTAACCGGGGCCAACGTCCTGACTTTC. Its translation is CASSVGVTGANVLTF.

This clonotype was seen repeatedly, ten times or more. The chain joins TRBV19 to TRBJ2-3, with TRBD2 matching over 10 bases. From germline, CDR1 is LNHDA and CDR2 SQIVND (reference sequence). Losses at the gene ends were 6 bases for V and 5 bases for J; bases not matched to a gene: 14. CDR3 length equals 17 residues. CDR3 DNA: TGTGCCAGTAGGTTAACAATGTGGGGGACTAGCGAAGATACGCAGTATTTT. Amino acid sequence: CASRLTMWGTSEDTQYF.

This clonotype was counted only a few times. The rearrangement joins TRBV20-1 to TRBJ2-3; D unclear. There are 15 residues in the CDR3. V gave up 4 bases and J gave up 2 bases, with 16 bases separating them. Per germline, CDR1 DFQATT and CDR2 SNEGSKA (reference sequence). The CDR3 loop reads CSATNLKVYTDTQYF. For the CDR3, the DNA is TGCAGTGCTACAAACCTCAAGGTTTACACAGATACGCAGTATTTT.

Concerning this clonotype: This may come from a read error, since a much larger clone is one base off. The chain employs TRBV5-1 and TRBJ1-5, with TRBD1 matching over 7 bases. CDR3 length: 13 amino acids. The germline V gene encodes CDR1 SGHRS and CDR2 YFSETQ. CDR3 residues: CSSSPGTDQPQHF. The CDR3 nucleotides read TGCTCCAGCAGCCCCGGGACAGATCAGCCCCAGCATTTT.

Comment on this clonotype: This may arise from a read error, as a much more abundant clone is one base away. The J gene is TRBJ2-5, the V gene TRBV2; TRBD2 agrees at 10 bases. The CDR3 runs 14 residues. CDR1 is SNHLY, CDR2 FYNNEI, per germline. CDR3 sequence reads: CASGDPSGGETQYF. The CDR3 DNA reads as TGTGCCAGCGGTGACCCTAGCGGGGGAGAGACCCAGTACTTC.

Details on this clonotype: A much larger clone differs by one base, so this may be a read error. The chain recombines TRBV6-4 with TRBJ1-1; 8 positions match TRBD1. The CDR3 extends over 15 amino acids. CDR1 and CDR2 (germline): MRHNA, SNTAGT. The CDR3 DNA reads TGTGCCAGCAGTGTGCGGTCGCTCCGGGGACAGGAAGCTTCCTTT. It specifies CASSVRSLRGQEASF.

This clonotype was recorded at least ten times. The J gene is TRBJ1-4, the V gene TRBV5-1, with a weak D call TRBD1 (6 bases). The V gene's germline CDR1 is SGHRS and CDR2 YFSETQ. This CDR3 region has 15 residues. The V end was cut by 4 bases, the J end by 3 bases, with 13 bases between. The CDR3 is CASSDPEGANEKLFF. The CDR3 DNA is TGCGCCAGCAGCGACCCCGAGGGGGCTAATGAAAAACTGTTTTTT. Combining the CDR3 with reference TRBV5-1 and TRBJ1-4 gives the whole variable domain KAGVTQTPRYLIKTRGQQVTLSCSPISGHRSVSWYQQTPGQGLQFLFEYFSETQRNKGNFPGRFSGRQFSNSRSEMNVSTLELGDSALYLCASSDPEGANEKLFFGSGTQLSVL.

The chain joins TRBV5-4 to TRBJ2-1, with D perhaps being TRBD1 or TRBD2 (5 bases each). This CDR3 has 15 amino acids. Trimming left V 1 base short and J 7 bases short, with 15 bases between. Germline CDR1 and CDR2: SGHNT and YYREEE (reference sequence). CDR3 sequence: CASSLRGAGMNEQFF. Here the CDR3 DNA reads TGTGCCAGCAGCTTGCGGGGCGCCGGGATGAATGAGCAGTTCTTC.

To note about this clonotype: With a much larger clone just one base away, this may be a read error. This chain joins TRBV28 and TRBJ2-7; TRBD2 is a possible D gene (5 bases). There are 13 residues in the CDR3. Per the germline V gene, CDR1 is MDHEN and CDR2 is SYDVKM. The CDR3 spells CASREASAYEQCF. The CDR3 coding sequence is TGTGCCAGCAGGGAGGCATCGGCCTACGAGCAGTGCTTC.

For this clonotype: Germline and junction disagree at one end, which may indicate a read error. This chain uses TRBV28 with TRBJ2-4, with 9 bases fitting TRBD2. CDR1 MDHEN and CDR2 SYDVKM come from the germline V gene. The CDR3 runs 16 residues. The CDR3 DNA sequence: TGTGCCAGCAGTTTACGTGGGGGACTAGCCCAAAACATTCAGTACTTC. It specifies CASSLRGGLAQNIQYF.

The genes are TRBV28 and TRBJ2-3; D remains ambiguous. Germline V lookup: CDR1 MDHEN, CDR2 SYDVKM. This CDR3 is built from 15 residues. The V end lost 6 bases, the J end lost 3 bases, and 16 bases lay between the germline ends. The CDR3 sequence is CASSLQVSRTDTQYF. The CDR3 DNA follows: TGTGCCAGCAGCCTTCAGGTCTCGCGAACAGATACGCAGTATTTT.

This clonotype occurred many times. The V and J genes are TRBV2 and TRBJ2-3; 7 bases align to TRBD1. CDR1 is SNHLY, CDR2 FYNNEI, per germline. J lost 3 bases, V lost 6 bases, and 6 bases had no gene match. CDR3 size: 14 residues. The CDR3 DNA reads TGTGCCAGCAGCGACGGGACAGCTACAGATACGCAGTATTTT. It encodes CASSDGTATDTQYF.

This clonotype was detected many times. The rearrangement links TRBV28 to TRBJ1-1, with a tentative D call TRBD1 (6 bases). V was clipped by 6 bases and J by 3 bases, with 23 bases between them. The CDR3 spans 17 residues. CDR1 and CDR2 (germline): MDHEN, SYDVKM. The CDR3 DNA is TGTGCCAGCAGAAGCGGCGGGACATCGGGCAGGGACACTGAAGCTTTCTTT. The encoded protein is CASRSGGTSGRDTEAFF. The whole variable domain, remainder taken from reference TRBV28 and TRBJ1-1, is DVKVTQSSRYLVKRTGEKVFLECVQDMDHENMFWYRQDPGLGLRLIYFSYDVKMKEKGDIPEGYSVSREKKERFSLILESASTNQTSMYLCASRSGGTSGRDTEAFFGQGTRLTVV.

DNA of the CDR3: TGTGCCAGCAGTGAGCCTCCGACAGATACGCAGTATTTT. Translating it yields CASSEPPTDTQYF. The genes are TRBV6-1 and TRBJ2-3; D not resolved. This CDR3 spans 13 amino acids. CDR1 is MNHNS, CDR2 SASEGT, per germline. V was pared by 3 bases and J by 3 bases, with 7 bases between.

For this clonotype: Compared with germline, one end of the junction differs, possibly owing to a read error. The chain combines TRBV6-1 with TRBJ2-2; D remains unclear. Germline CDR1 and CDR2: MNHNS and SASEGT. The CDR3 spans 18 residues. This CDR3 is CASSEVYLDAANIGELFF. The DNA of the CDR3 is TGTGCCAGCAGTGAAGTTTACCTCGACGCCGCGAACATCGGGGAGCTGTTTTTT.

This clonotype has only a few counts. V is TRBV6-6 and J is TRBJ2-3; 9 positions match TRBD2. The CDR3 extends over 16 amino acids. The germline CDR1 and CDR2 sequences are MNHNY and SVGAGI (reference sequence). Germline trimming cut 5 bases from V and 5 bases from J; bases unmatched to any gene: 11. CDR3 sequence reads: CASSNPVAGGQDTQYF. The CDR3 bases are TGTGCCAGCAGTAACCCGGTGGCGGGGGGGCAAGATACGCAGTATTTT.

This clonotype was recorded many times. The V gene is TRBV12-3 or TRBV12-4, the J gene TRBJ2-7; D is unresolved. The CDR3 runs 12 residues. The germline V and J ends were trimmed by 3 bases and 4 bases, with 7 bases remaining between them. Here the CDR3 reads CASSFVGYEQYF. Written as DNA, the CDR3 is TGTGCCAGCAGTTTTGTGGGGTACGAGCAGTACTTC.

Ten or more counts support this clonotype. This chain links TRBV5-1 with TRBJ1-1, with 7 bases lining up with TRBD1. Germline assignment: CDR1 SGHRS and CDR2 YFSETQ. After removal of 0 bases from V and 5 bases from J, the junction contained 7 bases not matched to a gene. CDR3 length: 15 amino acids. The CDR3 nucleotides read TGCGCCAGCAGCTTGGGGGTGACAGGGAAGACTGAAGCTTTCTTT. Protein sequence: CASSLGVTGKTEAFF.

This clonotype was seen only a few times. The chain uses TRBV7-9 and TRBJ1-5, with D possibly TRBD1 on 6 matching bases. Germline loops: CDR1 SEHNR, CDR2 FQNEAQ (reference sequence). The length of the CDR3 is 14 residues. With 5 bases removed from V and 4 bases from J, the gap between germline ends came to 12 bases. CDR3 loop: CASSLKGGNQPQHF. The CDR3 nucleotides read TGTGCCAGCAGCCTCAAGGGGGGAAATCAGCCCCAGCATTTT.

This clonotype appeared once. This rearrangement joins TRBV2 to TRBJ2-3; 11 bases align to TRBD2. This CDR3 region has 13 residues. Germline assignment: CDR1 SNHLY and CDR2 FYNNEI. J gave up 6 bases and V 5 bases, and 1 base lay outside the gene matches. The CDR3 loop is CASSRTSGDTQYF. In DNA form, the CDR3 reads TGTGCCAGCAGTAGGACTAGCGGGGATACGCAGTATTTT.

This clonotype has at least ten counts. This chain links TRBV28 with TRBJ2-1; D is tentatively TRBD1 or TRBD2 (5 bases each). This CDR3 spans 12 amino acids. V lost 3 bases to trimming and J lost 7 bases, with 7 bases between them. Germline loops: CDR1 MDHEN, CDR2 SYDVKM. The CDR3 DNA follows: TGTGCCAGCAGTTTTTGGGGGAATGAGCAGTTCTTC. It translates to CASSFWGNEQFF.

This clonotype has ten or more counts. The V call is TRBV7-9, the J call TRBJ2-1, with unresolved D. The CDR3 spans 13 residues. V was cut by 3 bases and J by 6 bases, with 9 bases left in between. The germline CDR1 and CDR2 sequences are SEHNR and FQNEAQ (reference sequence). In nucleotides, the CDR3 is TGTGCCAGCAGCTTTGACAACAGCAATGAGCAGTTCTTC. It yields the protein CASSFDNSNEQFF.

The V call is TRBV19, the J call TRBJ2-2; the match to TRBD1 covers 7 bases. The length of the CDR3 is 16 residues. The V and J ends lost 1 base and 10 bases, in that order; junction bases with no gene match: 12. Germline assignment: CDR1 LNHDA and CDR2 SQIVND (reference sequence). The chain's CDR3 is CASSIVQRTGVVELFF. The CDR3 DNA follows: TGTGCCAGTAGTATAGTTCAGCGGACAGGCGTTGTGGAGCTGTTTTTT.

This clonotype was found many times. The CDR3 DNA sequence: TGCGCCAGCAGCTCCCGGGACCTCACAGATACGCAGTATTTT. Translating it yields CASSSRDLTDTQYF. The rearrangement uses TRBV5-1 and TRBJ2-3; D is tentatively TRBD1 or TRBD2 (5 bases each). V was shortened by 3 bases and J by 2 bases, with 10 bases between the two germline ends. The CDR3 length is 14 residues. The germline V gene has CDR1 SGHRS and CDR2 YFSETQ.

The chain is built from TRBV10-2 and TRBJ2-2; D is unclear. In germline, CDR1 is WSHSY, CDR2 SAAADI. Deletions cut 6 bases from V and 3 bases from J, with 17 bases between. The CDR3 consists of 16 residues. CDR3 DNA: TGCGCCAGCAGGGGTTGGAAGCCAACGGACACCGGGGAGCTGTTTTTT. Encoded protein: CASRGWKPTDTGELFF.

This clonotype was seen at least ten times. V usage is TRBV13 and J usage is TRBJ2-2, with 11 bases matching TRBD1. Germline V gives CDR1 PRHDT, CDR2 FYEKMQ (reference sequence). CDR3 length equals 16 residues. Trimming at V came to 5 bases and at J to 5 bases, leaving 7 bases not matched to a gene. CDR3 in DNA: TGTGCCAGCAGCCCGAGGACAGGGGGCCGAACCGGGGAGCTGTTTTTT. It translates to CASSPRTGGRTGELFF.

This clonotype was counted at least ten times. Here the CDR3 DNA reads TGCAGTGCTAGAGATCTTCGGGGGAGAAACTACAATGAGCAGTTCTTC. This codes for CSARDLRGRNYNEQFF. The V gene is TRBV20-1, the J gene TRBJ2-1; a possible D gene is TRBD2 (6 bases). V shed 0 bases and J shed 3 bases, with 15 bases lying between them. This CDR3 region has 16 residues. The germline V gene has CDR1 DFQATT and CDR2 SNEGSKA (reference sequence).

Note on this clonotype: At one boundary the junction diverges from the germline segment, which might be a read error. This chain links TRBV5-1 with TRBJ1-5, with D possibly matching TRBD1 (5 bases). The CDR3 totals 15 residues. Germline V gene sequence: CDR1 SGHRS, CDR2 YFSETQ. CDR3 amino acids: CVSSLGPGVNQPQHF. CDR3 DNA: TGCGTCAGCAGCTTGGGGCCGGGAGTCAATCAGCCCCAGCATTTT.

This clonotype was detected ten times or more. The chain links TRBV15 to TRBJ2-7; D unclear. The CDR3 extends over 14 amino acids. With 3 bases removed from V and 3 bases from J, the gap between germline ends came to 12 bases. Germline loops: CDR1 LNHNV, CDR2 YYDKDF (reference sequence). For the CDR3, the DNA is TGTGCCACCAGCAGCCCAGCTCTCAACTACGAGCAGTACTTC. It translates to CATSSPALNYEQYF.

This clonotype came up many times. V gene TRBV7-9 combines with J gene TRBJ1-6, with 9 positions matching TRBD1. The CDR3 sequence is 15 residues long. V lost 5 bases and J lost 7; bases outside the gene matches: 6. Per the germline V gene, CDR1 is SEHNR and CDR2 is FQNEAQ (reference sequence). CDR3: CASSQDRGKNSPLHF. The CDR3, as DNA: TGTGCCAGCAGCCAGGACAGGGGAAAGAATTCACCCCTCCACTTT. Full variable domain (remainder filled in from reference TRBV7-9 and TRBJ1-6): DTGVSQNPRHKITKRGQNVTFRCDPISEHNRLYWYRQTLGQGPEFLTYFQNEAQLEKSRLLSDRFSAERPKGSFSTLEIQRTEQGDSAMYLCASSQDRGKNSPLHFGNGTRLTVT.

This clonotype was detected ten times or more. The chain joins TRBV29-1 to TRBJ2-7, with TRBD1 matching 9 bases. CDR1 is SQVTM, CDR2 ANQGSEA, per germline. After removal of 7 bases from V and 2 bases from J, the junction contained 6 bases not matched to a gene. The CDR3 contains 13 residues. The DNA for the CDR3 is TGCAGCGCGGCCGGGACAGGGCCCTACGAGCAGTACTTC. Encoded protein: CSAAGTGPYEQYF.